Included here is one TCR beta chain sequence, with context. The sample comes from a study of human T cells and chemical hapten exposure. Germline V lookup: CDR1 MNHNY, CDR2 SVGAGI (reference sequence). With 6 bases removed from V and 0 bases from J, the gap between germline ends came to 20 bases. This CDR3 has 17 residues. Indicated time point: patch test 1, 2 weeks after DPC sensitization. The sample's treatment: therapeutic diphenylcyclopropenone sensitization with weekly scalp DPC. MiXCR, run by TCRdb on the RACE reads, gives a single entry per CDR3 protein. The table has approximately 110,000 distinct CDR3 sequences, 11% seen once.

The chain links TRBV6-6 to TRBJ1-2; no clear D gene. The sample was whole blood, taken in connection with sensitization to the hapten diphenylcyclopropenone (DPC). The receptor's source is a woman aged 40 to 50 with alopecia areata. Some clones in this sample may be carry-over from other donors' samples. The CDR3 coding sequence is TGTGCCAGCAGGACCTATGCGGCACTCATCGCTAACTATGGCTACACCTTC. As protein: CASRTYAALIANYGYTF.